Below are 32 T cell receptor beta chains sequenced from a single sample in a study of T cell responses to AZD1222 COVID-19 vaccine (dated by TCRdb to the early 2020s). Library prep was done by the immunoSEQ multiplex PCR assay. What TCRdb holds here is the immuneACCESS table cut down to in-frame rearrangements. Part of the clones is not present; checked against another copy, under half of the missing clones reflect an unresolved V gene, and the others are unexplained. In all, the sample holds 50,000 or so clones, and around 80% of those were seen once. 4% to 5% of the sample belongs to the ten largest clones. The time point label here, explained by the study, means: about 28 days (+/-7) after the second vaccine dose. Specimen: peripheral blood, collected 28 days after the second AZD1222 dose. These receptors came from an adult who received the AZD1222 COVID-19 vaccine.

Here the CDR3 reads CASSSGAGNGNTIYF. CDR3 in DNA: TGTGCCAGCAGTTCAGGTGCAGGGAACGGAAACACCATATATTTT. The rearrangement uses TRBV28 and TRBJ1-3, with TRBD1 as a possible D gene (5 bases). V was clipped by 4 bases and J by 4 bases, with 14 bases between them. The length of the CDR3 is 15 residues. The germline CDR1 and CDR2 sequences are MDHEN and SYDVKM.

The genes are TRBV6-2 or TRBV6-3 and TRBJ1-1; D is unresolved. V was trimmed by 1 base and J by 1 base, leaving 13 bases between them. The CDR3 runs 16 residues. The V gene's germline CDR1 is MNHEY and CDR2 SVGEGT. The CDR3 loop is CASSYYRRASNTEAFF. Here the CDR3 DNA reads TGTGCCAGCAGTTACTATCGAAGGGCGTCGAACACTGAAGCTTTCTTT.

The CDR3 DNA reads TGTGCCAGCAGCCTTGATGTGCGGCCTCAAGAGACCCAGTACTTC. Amino acid sequence: CASSLDVRPQETQYF. V is TRBV7-2 and J is TRBJ2-5; D is unclear. Germline-derived CDR1 and CDR2 are SGHTA and FQGNSA. The V end was cut by 5 bases, the J end by 2 bases, with 15 bases between. This CDR3 is built from 15 residues. The full variable domain, its missing parts supplied by reference TRBV7-2 and TRBJ2-5, is GAGVSQSPSNKVTEKGKDVELRCDPISGHTALYWYRQSLGQGLEFLIYFQGNSAPDKSGLPSDRFSAERTGGSVSTLTIQRTQQEDSAVYLCASSLDVRPQETQYFGPGTRLLVL.

The gene calls are TRBV7-2 and TRBJ2-1; D might be TRBD2 (6 bases). The CDR3 runs to 16 residues. Germline CDR1 reads SGHTA; CDR2 reads FQGNSA. Trimming left V 3 bases short and J 3 bases short, with 15 bases between. The CDR3 loop reads CASSFTLAKNYNEQFF. The CDR3, as DNA: TGTGCCAGCAGCTTTACACTAGCCAAAAACTACAATGAGCAGTTCTTC.

The J gene is TRBJ1-2, the V gene TRBV7-2; D remains ambiguous. With 1 base removed from V and 4 bases from J, the gap between germline ends came to 19 bases. The CDR3 length is 17 residues. Germline V CDR1 and CDR2: SGHTA, FQGNSA. The CDR3 region has the DNA TGTGCCAGCAGCTTAGTGACCTCGCAACCGGGAGTCTATGGCTACACCTTC. Translating it yields CASSLVTSQPGVYGYTF.

The rearrangement joins TRBV7-2 to TRBJ1-2; D gene uncertain. Trimming shortened V by 5 bases and J by 2 bases, and 24 bases separated the two germline ends. CDR1 SGHTA and CDR2 FQGNSA come from the germline V gene. This CDR3 spans 18 amino acids. The CDR3 is CASSDRGQLNGWNYGYTF. The CDR3 DNA reads TGTGCCAGCAGCGACCGAGGCCAGCTTAATGGTTGGAACTATGGCTACACCTTC.

J is TRBJ1-1 and V is TRBV11-2, with 9 positions matching TRBD1. This CDR3 spans 17 amino acids. CDR1 is SGHAT, CDR2 FQNNGV, per germline. V gave up 6 bases and J gave up 3 bases; unmatched junction bases: 14. The CDR3 DNA follows: TGTGCCAGCAGTCTTGCCGGGACAGGGACATCATACACTGAAGCTTTCTTT. This codes for CASSLAGTGTSYTEAFF.

This clone has just one count. The rearrangement links TRBV27 to TRBJ1-2, with 12 bases lining up with TRBD1. The CDR3 consists of 15 residues. Germline loops: CDR1 MNHEY, CDR2 SMNVEV (reference sequence). Unmatched junction bases numbered 8, after V lost 5 bases and J lost 7 bases. Written as DNA, the CDR3 is TGTGCCAGCAGTCCCTCCGGGACAGGGGGCTTTGGCTACACCTTC. Its protein is CASSPSGTGGFGYTF.

The gene calls are TRBV13 and TRBJ2-3; D is ambiguous. Germline V CDR1 and CDR2: PRHDT, FYEKMQ (reference sequence). This CDR3 region has 17 residues. Trimming took off 1 base at V and 0 bases at J, with 14 bases between the two ends. Here the CDR3 reads CASSLDRTAASTDTQYF. The CDR3 DNA sequence: TGTGCCAGCAGCTTAGATAGGACCGCTGCTAGCACAGATACGCAGTATTTT.

The chain has TRBV19 and TRBJ1-2; no definite D call. V lost 9 bases to trimming and J lost 4 bases, with 18 bases between them. The length of the CDR3 is 14 residues. Germline CDR1 is LNHDA and CDR2 is SQIVND (reference sequence). The CDR3 DNA reads as TGTGCCAGCCCCTCCACCGGGAACAGCTATGGCTACACCTTC. Protein: CASPSTGNSYGYTF.

This chain connects TRBV28 to TRBJ1-5; D is unresolved. Trimming removed 6 bases from V and 5 bases from J, with 8 bases in between. The germline V gene encodes CDR1 MDHEN and CDR2 SYDVKM. This CDR3 is 12 amino acids long. The CDR3 loop is CASSAVDQPQHF. The CDR3 DNA reads as TGTGCCAGCAGCGCCGTGGATCAGCCCCAGCATTTT.

The chain combines TRBV12-3 or TRBV12-4 with TRBJ2-5; D may match TRBD1 or TRBD2 (5 bases each). The CDR3 sequence is 13 residues long. Trimming removed 6 bases at V and 5 bases at J, with 13 bases between. The CDR3: CASRPGPVETQYF. In DNA, the CDR3 is TGTGCCAGCAGGCCGGGGCCCGTGGAGACCCAGTACTTC.

This clone was counted a single time. The chain joins TRBV4-2 to TRBJ1-6; TRBD1 matches 11 bases. Germline V gene lookup returns CDR1 LGHNA and CDR2 YNFKEQ. The V gene end was trimmed by 4 bases and the J gene end by 9 bases; junction bases not matched to a gene: 8. The CDR3 runs 16 residues. The CDR3 DNA is TGTGCCAGCAGCCCCGACGGGACAGGGGGTTTTTCACCCCTCCACTTT. Its protein product is CASSPDGTGGFSPLHF.

The rearrangement links TRBV5-1 to TRBJ1-1; D uncertain. This CDR3 has 13 residues. CDR1 is SGHRS and CDR2 is YFSETQ in the germline V gene. V lost 3 bases, J lost 1 base, and 7 bases lay in between. CDR3 DNA: TGCGCCAGCAGCTGGTCGGCGAACACTGAAGCTTTCTTT. Its protein is CASSWSANTEAFF.

This clone was seen a few times. The chain combines TRBV5-1 with TRBJ2-5, with TRBD1 matching 10 bases. V shed 0 bases, J shed 5 bases, and the junction held 10 bases outside the gene matches. The CDR3 contains 17 residues. Germline CDR1 SGHRS, CDR2 YFSETQ. DNA for the CDR3: TGCGCCAGCAGCTTGGGGGTAAGGGACAGGGGATCCGAGACCCAGTACTTC. Its translation: CASSLGVRDRGSETQYF.

This clone showed up just a few times. V gene TRBV11-2 combines with J gene TRBJ1-4; 7 nucleotides align to TRBD1. The V gene's germline CDR1 is SGHAT and CDR2 FQNNGV. The junction had 9 bases not matched to a gene; V was cut back by 5 bases and J by 3 bases. This CDR3 contains 16 residues. The CDR3 reads CASSPPKGAPNEKLFF. The CDR3 DNA follows: TGTGCCAGCAGCCCCCCTAAGGGGGCACCTAATGAAAAACTGTTTTTT.

Concerning this clone itself: A junction end diverges from the germline sequence, so it may reflect a read error. The rearrangement links TRBV16 to TRBJ2-1; D is unresolved. CDR1 is KGHSY and CDR2 is FQNENV in the germline V gene. The CDR3 contains 12 residues. CDR3 sequence: CASGQNSNEQFF. Here the CDR3 DNA reads TGTGCCAGCGGCCAGAACTCTAATGAGCAGTTCTTC.

The chain employs TRBV28 and TRBJ2-5; 7 positions agree with TRBD1. CDR3 length equals 15 residues. V was clipped by 3 bases and J by 5 bases; unmatched bases: 9. CDR1 MDHEN and CDR2 SYDVKM come from the germline V gene. The CDR3 here is CASSFDRAIGETQYF. The CDR3 DNA reads TGTGCCAGCAGTTTCGACAGGGCAATTGGGGAGACCCAGTACTTC.

The chain couples TRBV12-5 to TRBJ2-1; 9 positions match TRBD1. J was trimmed by 8 bases and V by 1 base; bases with no gene match: 6. Looked up from germline, CDR1 is LGHNT and CDR2 is FRNRAP. This CDR3 region has 15 residues. The CDR3 DNA is TGTGCTAGTGGTTTGGGGGACAGGGAGACCGATGAGCAGTTCTTC. Protein sequence: CASGLGDRETDEQFF.

V gene TRBV28 combines with J gene TRBJ1-4; 9 bases line up with TRBD1. With 5 bases clipped from V and 8 bases from J, the junction kept 12 bases outside the gene matches. The germline CDR1 and CDR2 sequences are MDHEN and SYDVKM. CDR3 length: 16 residues. CDR3 in amino acids: CASSTSTGTGREKLFF. CDR3 DNA: TGTGCCAGCAGTACCTCCACTGGGACAGGGCGAGAAAAACTGTTTTTT. The entire variable domain, with the rest obtained from reference TRBV28 and TRBJ1-4, is as follows: DVKVTQSSRYLVKRTGEKVFLECVQDMDHENMFWYRQDPGLGLRLIYFSYDVKMKEKGDIPEGYSVSREKKERFSLILESASTNQTSMYLCASSTSTGTGREKLFFGSGTQLSVL.

This chain links TRBV7-9 with TRBJ1-2; a possible D gene is TRBD1 (5 bases). Between the trimmed V and J ends, which lost 2 bases and 3 bases, there was a span of 16 bases. Germline assignment: CDR1 SEHNR and CDR2 FQNEAQ (reference sequence). This CDR3 spans 16 amino acids. As DNA, the CDR3 is TGTGCCAGCAGCTTAATTTTAGCAGGGACGGACTATGGCTACACCTTC. This encodes CASSLILAGTDYGYTF.

This chain connects TRBV19 to TRBJ1-4; no definite D call. Germline V gives CDR1 LNHDA, CDR2 SQIVND (reference sequence). The germline V and J ends were trimmed by 6 bases and 8 bases, with 16 bases remaining between them. The CDR3 sequence is 14 residues long. CDR3 sequence reads: CASRLGALGEKLFF. The DNA of the CDR3 is TGTGCCAGTAGATTGGGCGCTCTGGGCGAAAAACTGTTTTTT.

The chain has TRBV24-1 and TRBJ2-3, with TRBD1 matching 9 bases. Unmatched junction bases numbered 10, after V lost 9 bases and J lost 4 bases. The CDR3 runs to 15 residues. CDR1 and CDR2 (germline): KGHDR, SFDVKD. The CDR3 region is CATSQVGQGPDTQYF. CDR3 bases: TGTGCCACCTCGCAAGTGGGACAGGGACCAGATACGCAGTATTTT.

The chain carries TRBV28 and TRBJ2-7, with a tentative D call TRBD1 (5 bases). Trimming stripped 10 bases from V and 3 bases from J, with 10 bases between. Germline V gene lookup returns CDR1 MDHEN and CDR2 SYDVKM. This CDR3 has 11 residues. The CDR3 region has the DNA TGTGCCACCAAGGACAACTACGAGCAGTACGTC. The encoded protein is CATKDNYEQYV.

This rearrangement joins TRBV3-1 (or the pseudogene TRBV3-2) to TRBJ1-1, with TRBD1 identical over 12 bases. Trimming took 5 bases from V and 12 from J; bases not matched to a gene: 10. The CDR3 totals 14 residues. Germline values: CDR1 LGHDT, CDR2 YNNKEL (reference sequence). The CDR3 DNA reads as TGTGCCAGCAGCTATGGGCCGGGACAGGGGGCGACTTTCTTT. Its translation is CASSYGPGQGATFF.

V is TRBV2 and J is TRBJ2-5; D gene ambiguous. CDR1 is SNHLY, CDR2 FYNNEI, per germline. The CDR3 length is 13 residues. Trimming pared 4 bases from V and 2 bases from J, leaving 8 bases between. The CDR3 spells CASSGHPQETQYF. The CDR3 DNA sequence: TGTGCCAGCAGTGGACACCCACAAGAGACCCAGTACTTC.

This chain joins TRBV7-3 and TRBJ2-1; D gene uncertain. Per germline, CDR1 SGHTA and CDR2 FQGTGA. Between the trimmed V and J ends, which lost 1 base and 6 bases, there was a span of 13 bases. The CDR3 spans 15 residues. CDR3 sequence (DNA): TGTGCCAGCAGCTTAAGTAGGACCGGGTTCAATGAGCAGTTCTTC. Its translation is CASSLSRTGFNEQFF.

The chain combines TRBV7-2 with TRBJ2-2; no reliable D call. There are 16 residues in the CDR3. Germline values: CDR1 SGHTA, CDR2 FQGNSA. Trimming left V 2 bases short and J 4 bases short, with 14 bases between. CDR3 in amino acids: CASSLFGQVVTGELFF. The CDR3 bases are TGTGCCAGCAGCTTATTCGGGCAGGTCGTCACCGGGGAGCTGTTTTTT.

V usage is TRBV6-5 and J usage is TRBJ2-5; unclear D gene. Germline CDR1 and CDR2: MNHEY and SVGAGI. This CDR3 is 12 amino acids long. Trimming removed 0 bases at V and 5 bases at J, with 4 bases between. The CDR3 reads CASSYSWETQYF. The CDR3 nucleotides read TGTGCCAGCAGTTACTCCTGGGAGACCCAGTACTTC.

This chain uses TRBV27 with TRBJ2-7; D unclear. Germline lookup yields CDR1 MNHEY and CDR2 SMNVEV (reference sequence). Trimming shortened V by 6 bases and J by 4 bases, and 10 bases separated the two germline ends. This CDR3 comprises 12 residues. The CDR3 reads CASSLKSYEQYF. CDR3 DNA: TGTGCCAGCAGCCTGAAGAGTTACGAGCAGTACTTC.

This clone has only one observation. The chain employs TRBV9 and TRBJ1-2; tentatively, D is TRBD1 (5 bases). Germline assignment: CDR1 SGDLS and CDR2 YYNGEE. The CDR3 extends over 15 amino acids. Trimming removed 0 bases from V and 2 bases from J, with 11 bases in between. The DNA for the CDR3 is TGTGCCAGCAGCGTAGAAGGGGTGGGGAACTATGGCTACACCTTC. This codes for CASSVEGVGNYGYTF.

This chain uses TRBV10-1 with TRBJ2-1, with D tentatively TRBD2 (7 bases). Trimming took 0 bases from V and 7 from J, leaving 10 bases between them. Germline V gives CDR1 WNHNN, CDR2 SYGVQD (reference sequence). The CDR3 extends over 14 amino acids. CDR3 region: CASSESGGQNEQFF. The CDR3 DNA sequence: TGCGCCAGCAGTGAGTCCGGGGGGCAAAATGAGCAGTTCTTC.